Following are 32 T cell receptor beta chains from one sample sequenced in a study of blood T cells in healthy people across ages. Together with a sample-barcoded 5' primer, a J-beta primer mix was included in a second PCR lasting roughly 7 to 11 cycles. TCRdb recomputed calls from the 5' RACE reads with MiXCR, one row per CDR3 protein. The sample gives 700,000 to 950,000 distinct CDR3 sequences, more than 45% of which show up once; 20% to 25% is in the top ten. The sample taken for sequencing was blood. Every receptor here comes from a man aged 25-45 years in good health.

The chain recombines TRBV7-2 with TRBJ2-3; no clear D gene. This CDR3 has 15 amino acids. Trimming removed 1 base from V and 1 base from J, with 9 bases in between. Per the germline V gene, CDR1 is SGHTA and CDR2 is FQGNSA. CDR3 coding DNA: TGTGCCAGCAGCTTAGGGCGCGGACGCACAGATACGCAGTATTTT. Translating it yields CASSLGRGRTDTQYF. The variable domain in full, with the rest retrieved from reference TRBV7-2 and TRBJ2-3, is GAGVSQSPSNKVTEKGKDVELRCDPISGHTALYWYRQSLGQGLEFLIYFQGNSAPDKSGLPSDRFSAERTGGSVSTLTIQRTQQEDSAVYLCASSLGRGRTDTQYFGPGTRLTVL.

The rearrangement links TRBV4-2 to TRBJ2-7, with D tentatively TRBD1 (5 bases). Germline loops: CDR1 LGHNA, CDR2 YNFKEQ. V shed 1 base and J shed 3 bases, with 19 bases lying between them. The CDR3 length is 17 residues. Here the CDR3 DNA reads TGTGCCAGCAGCCAAGTGGGTTGGGCAGGGTTAAACTACGAGCAGTACTTC. Its translation is CASSQVGWAGLNYEQYF.

The V call is TRBV6-5, the J call TRBJ2-5; 8 nucleotides match TRBD2. The CDR3 runs to 15 residues. V was pared by 6 bases and J by 5 bases, with 11 bases of the junction left unmatched. Germline CDR1 MNHEY, CDR2 SVGAGI. The CDR3 DNA follows: TGTGCCAGCAGCCTAGCGGCGGGGGGTCGGGAGACCCAGTACTTC. Its protein is CASSLAAGGRETQYF.

The J gene is TRBJ2-1, the V gene TRBV13; D may match TRBD1 or TRBD2 (5 bases each). The CDR3 is 14 amino acids. Germline CDR1 reads PRHDT; CDR2 reads FYEKMQ (reference sequence). The V end lost 8 bases, the J end lost 6 bases, and 17 bases lay between the germline ends. For the CDR3, the DNA is TGTGCCAGCTCAGCCTCGGGGCCAGTCAATGAGCAGTTCTTC. It translates to CASSASGPVNEQFF. The full variable domain, completed using reference TRBV13 and TRBJ2-1, is AAGVIQSPRHLIKEKRETATLKCYPIPRHDTVYWYQQGPGQDPQFLISFYEKMQSDKGSIPDRFSAQQFSDYHSELNMSSLELGDSALYFCASSASGPVNEQFFGPGTRLTVL.

This sequence joins TRBV7-9 and TRBJ1-2; D remains ambiguous. Germline V gene data show CDR1 as SEHNR and CDR2 as FQNEAQ (reference sequence). V shed 4 bases and J shed 5 bases, with 20 bases lying between them. The CDR3 has 16 residues. The CDR3: CASSSFPIVISYGYTF. CDR3 sequence (DNA): TGTGCCAGCAGCTCTTTCCCGATAGTAATCTCATATGGCTACACCTTC. Complete variable domain (other parts from reference TRBV7-9 and TRBJ1-2): DTGVSQNPRHKITKRGQNVTFRCDPISEHNRLYWYRQTLGQGPEFLTYFQNEAQLEKSRLLSDRFSAERPKGSFSTLEIQRTEQGDSAMYLCASSSFPIVISYGYTFGSGTRLTVV.

The V and J genes are TRBV2 and TRBJ1-2, with D unresolved. Trimming cost V 6 bases and J 6 bases, with 17 bases left between them. Germline CDR1 SNHLY, CDR2 FYNNEI. The CDR3 contains 14 residues. The CDR3 loop is CASRATWILNGYTF. In DNA form, the CDR3 reads TGTGCCAGCAGGGCAACATGGATCTTGAATGGCTACACCTTC.

This clonotype was counted only a few times. The genes are TRBV2 and TRBJ2-1, with 7 bases matching TRBD2. This CDR3 has 12 amino acids. The ends lost 4 bases at V and 6 bases at J; junction bases unmatched: 0. CDR1 is SNHLY and CDR2 is FYNNEI in the germline V gene. The CDR3 sequence: CASSGLANEQFF. Written as DNA, the CDR3 is TGTGCCAGCAGTGGACTAGCCAATGAGCAGTTCTTC.

J is TRBJ2-1 and V is TRBV6-5, with TRBD2 matching 8 bases. The V gene end was trimmed by 7 bases and the J gene end by 9 bases; junction bases not matched to a gene: 8. The CDR3 has 13 residues. Germline V lookup: CDR1 MNHEY, CDR2 SVGAGI. DNA for the CDR3: TGTGCCAGCATTCGAGCGGGGGACGGTGAGCAGTTCTTC. Translated, it gives CASIRAGDGEQFF.

The rearrangement uses TRBV20-1 and TRBJ1-6; the D is unclear. CDR1 is DFQATT and CDR2 is SNEGSKA in the germline V gene (reference sequence). V was cut by 3 bases and J by 13 bases, with 19 bases left in between. The CDR3 has 14 residues. CDR3 bases: TGCAGTGCTAGGCCCCTAGATGAGCAAATTCCCCTCCACTTT. Protein product: CSARPLDEQIPLHF.

This clonotype was detected a few times. J is TRBJ1-2 and V is TRBV2; D gene unclear. V was shortened by 7 bases and J by 0 bases, with 18 bases between the two germline ends. Germline CDR1 reads SNHLY; CDR2 reads FYNNEI. The CDR3 sequence is 16 residues long. The CDR3 DNA sequence: TGTGCCAGCAAGGAGGGAACCGTAAGAGCTAACTATGGCTACACCTTC. Translation gives CASKEGTVRANYGYTF.

This clonotype came up a few times. This chain joins TRBV28 and TRBJ1-1; D gene ambiguous. The germline V and J ends were trimmed by 3 bases and 0 bases, with 11 bases remaining between them. The CDR3 covers 15 residues. Germline V gives CDR1 MDHEN, CDR2 SYDVKM. The chain's CDR3 is CASSFTVGMNTEAFF. For the CDR3, the DNA is TGTGCCAGCAGTTTCACCGTGGGGATGAACACTGAAGCTTTCTTT.

The chain couples TRBV20-1 to TRBJ2-1; 7 nucleotides match TRBD2. After removal of 3 bases from V and 10 bases from J, the junction contained 12 bases not matched to a gene. Germline-derived CDR1 and CDR2 are DFQATT and SNEGSKA (reference sequence). The CDR3 runs to 14 residues. The CDR3 nucleotides are TGCAGTGCTAGTTTGCTAGCGGCTCCCTACGAGCAGTTCTTC. Translation: CSASLLAAPYEQFF.

The chain uses TRBV15 and TRBJ2-5; no clear D. V was cut by 0 bases and J by 4 bases, with 6 bases left in between. Germline V gene lookup returns CDR1 LNHNV and CDR2 YYDKDF (reference sequence). The CDR3 loop spans 13 amino acids. CDR3 protein: CATSRDVAETQYF. In DNA form, the CDR3 reads TGTGCCACCAGCAGAGATGTAGCAGAGACCCAGTACTTC.

This clonotype was seen a single time. A single base separates this from a much larger clone, so it may be a read error. This sequence joins TRBV12-3 or TRBV12-4 and TRBJ2-7, with D possibly TRBD1 on 5 matching bases. Trimming cost V 6 bases and J 3 bases, with 9 bases left between them. The CDR3 runs 12 residues. DNA for the CDR3: TGTGCCAGCAGATTTAGGGGCTACGAGCAGTACTTC. Translated: CASRFRGYEQYF.

This clonotype came up a few times. The chain's CDR3 is CASSHNTGGNYGYTF. DNA for the CDR3: TGTGCCAGCAGCCATAATACAGGGGGCAACTATGGCTACACCTTC. The chain employs TRBV7-2 and TRBJ1-2; 9 bases line up with TRBD1. Germline CDR1 SGHTA, CDR2 FQGNSA. With 5 bases clipped from V and 2 bases from J, the junction kept 6 bases outside the gene matches. The CDR3 spans 15 residues.

This clonotype was observed a handful of times. V is TRBV12-3 or TRBV12-4 and J is TRBJ2-7; no firm D call. With 5 bases removed from V and 2 bases from J, the gap between germline ends came to 19 bases. CDR3 size: 16 residues. The CDR3 sequence: CASSLMADSRTYEQYF. The CDR3 DNA sequence: TGTGCCAGCAGTCTGATGGCGGATTCTAGAACCTACGAGCAGTACTTC.

The CDR3 DNA reads as TGCAGCGTTGAGCACAGACAAGAGACCCAGTTCTTC. The encoded protein is CSVEHRQETQFF. This chain joins TRBV29-1 and TRBJ2-5; D gene unclear. The J call may not be correct, given that the DNA end is closer to TRBJ2-1. This CDR3 comprises 12 residues. CDR1 SQVTM and CDR2 ANQGSEA come from the germline V gene.

The CDR3 loop reads CASSAREGDTQYF. The CDR3 DNA follows: TGTGCCAGCAGTGCCCGGGAGGGCGATACGCAGTATTTT. The rearrangement links TRBV28 to TRBJ2-3; TRBD2 aligns across 8 bases. Unmatched junction bases numbered 4, after V lost 5 bases and J lost 6 bases. CDR1 and CDR2 (germline): MDHEN, SYDVKM. CDR3 length: 13 amino acids.

This sequence joins TRBV7-2 and TRBJ1-6; a possible D gene is TRBD1 (6 bases). Germline loops: CDR1 SGHTA, CDR2 FQGNSA. The CDR3 has 13 residues. The V end lost 5 bases, the J end lost 8 bases, and 10 bases lay between the germline ends. The CDR3 sequence is CASSTRTDSPLHF. The CDR3 bases are TGTGCCAGCAGCACCCGGACAGATTCACCCCTCCACTTT.

V and J are TRBV5-5 and TRBJ1-1; possible D gene TRBD1, 5 bases. The CDR3 is 15 residues long. The germline CDR1 and CDR2 sequences are SGHKS and YYEKEE (reference sequence). V was trimmed by 4 bases and J by 11 bases, leaving 24 bases between them. The CDR3 nucleotides read TGTGCCAGCAGCCAAGAGTCCACCTCACAGGCTAGGGCTTTCTTT. Amino acid sequence: CASSQESTSQARAFF.

This clonotype has more than one count but fewer than ten. CDR3 loop: CASSDPWTFRETQYF. For the CDR3, the DNA is TGCGCCAGCAGTGACCCCTGGACATTTCGAGAGACCCAGTACTTC. The V and J genes are TRBV10-1 and TRBJ2-5, with D possibly matching TRBD1 (5 bases). The V end was cut by 3 bases, the J end by 4 bases, with 15 bases between. Germline V gene lookup returns CDR1 WNHNN and CDR2 SYGVQD (reference sequence). The CDR3 has 15 amino acids.

The V and J genes are TRBV5-5 and TRBJ2-5; D not resolved. The ends were cut back, 5 bases at V and 1 base at J, with 12 bases in the middle. This CDR3 contains 14 residues. Germline V gene lookup returns CDR1 SGHKS and CDR2 YYEKEE (reference sequence). The CDR3 DNA reads as TGTGCCAGCAGAATAGGGCCGACCCAAGAGACCCAGTACTTC. Protein sequence: CASRIGPTQETQYF.

The chain couples TRBV20-1 to TRBJ2-7, with D maybe TRBD2 (6 bases). This CDR3 region has 15 residues. Germline V gene data show CDR1 as DFQATT and CDR2 as SNEGSKA (reference sequence). Trimming shortened V by 2 bases and J by 2 bases, and 16 bases separated the two germline ends. The CDR3 is CSARPNGREPYEQYF. CDR3 DNA: TGCAGTGCTAGACCGAACGGGAGAGAACCCTACGAGCAGTACTTC.

This clonotype occurred a few times. The J gene is TRBJ2-7, the V gene TRBV18; possibly TRBD1 or TRBD2 for D (8 bases each). The CDR3 contains 15 residues. Deletions cut 6 bases from V and 6 bases from J, with 21 bases between. Germline lookup yields CDR1 KGHSH and CDR2 LQKENI. The CDR3 DNA reads TGTGCCAGCTCCCCCAGGGGGCTAGCGGGCGGCGAGCAGTACTTC. Residues: CASSPRGLAGGEQYF. Supplemented by reference TRBV18 and TRBJ2-7, the full variable domain reads NAGVMQNPRHLVRRRGQEARLRCSPMKGHSHVYWYRQLPEEGLKFMVYLQKENIIDESGMPKERFSAEFPKEGPSILRIQQVVRGDSAAYFCASSPRGLAGGEQYFGPGTRLTVT.

The J gene is TRBJ1-2, the V gene TRBV7-6; 9 bases map to TRBD1. Per the germline V gene, CDR1 is SGHVS and CDR2 is FNYEAQ. The CDR3 loop spans 15 amino acids. V shed 7 bases, J shed 5 bases, and the junction held 11 bases outside the gene matches. The CDR3 sequence is CASTPGTGNLYGYTF. The CDR3 region has the DNA TGTGCCAGCACTCCCGGGACAGGGAACCTTTATGGCTACACCTTC.

This sequence joins TRBV29-1 and TRBJ2-7; D gene uncertain. The V gene's germline CDR1 is SQVTM and CDR2 ANQGSEA. The CDR3 runs 14 residues. Trimming left V 0 bases short and J 2 bases short, with 11 bases between. The CDR3 sequence is CSVEDRSATYEQYF. The CDR3 DNA follows: TGCAGCGTTGAAGATCGGTCCGCTACCTACGAGCAGTACTTC.

The V and J genes are TRBV4-2 and TRBJ2-7; D is perhaps TRBD2 (5 bases). The CDR3 loop spans 16 amino acids. From germline, CDR1 is LGHNA and CDR2 YNFKEQ. Between the trimmed V and J ends, which lost 1 base and 2 bases, there was a span of 15 bases. The CDR3 DNA is TGTGCCAGCAGCCAAGGGCCAAGCGGCATTACCTACGAGCAGTACTTC. Its translation: CASSQGPSGITYEQYF.

The CDR3 here is CAISEQGDEKLFF. CDR3 nucleotides: TGTGCCATCAGCGAACAAGGGGATGAAAAACTGTTTTTT. This chain links TRBV10-3 with TRBJ1-4; perhaps TRBD1 as D (5 bases). This CDR3 is 13 amino acids long. The V end was cut by 6 bases, the J end by 6 bases, with 11 bases between. Germline V gives CDR1 ENHRY, CDR2 SYGVKD.

The chain carries TRBV6-6 and TRBJ2-6; D gene unclear. The V end lost 8 bases, the J end lost 0 bases, and 11 bases lay between the germline ends. The CDR3 runs 15 residues. CDR1 MNHNY and CDR2 SVGAGI come from the germline V gene (reference sequence). The CDR3 loop reads CASSIRFSGANVLTF. For the CDR3, the DNA is TGTGCCAGCTCAATCAGGTTCTCTGGGGCCAACGTCCTGACTTTC.

The genes are TRBV2 and TRBJ1-1; D might be TRBD1 (6 bases). The CDR3 extends over 14 amino acids. Germline V gene sequence: CDR1 SNHLY, CDR2 FYNNEI. The V gene lost 3 bases and the J gene lost 6 bases, with 14 bases spanning the gap. CDR3 coding DNA: TGTGCCAGCAGTGACCAGGGGAACGCCTCTGAAGCTTTCTTT. Translating gives CASSDQGNASEAFF.

This clonotype was counted once. The V gene is TRBV7-9, the J gene TRBJ1-6, with TRBD1 matching over 7 bases. This CDR3 contains 14 residues. The junction had 5 bases not matched to a gene; V was cut back by 5 bases and J by 7 bases. In germline, CDR1 is SEHNR, CDR2 FQNEAQ (reference sequence). CDR3 sequence: CASSRQGQNSPLHF. CDR3 coding DNA: TGTGCCAGCAGCCGACAGGGTCAAAATTCACCCCTCCACTTT. The entire variable domain, with the rest obtained from reference TRBV7-9 and TRBJ1-6, is as follows: DTGVSQNPRHKITKRGQNVTFRCDPISEHNRLYWYRQTLGQGPEFLTYFQNEAQLEKSRLLSDRFSAERPKGSFSTLEIQRTEQGDSAMYLCASSRQGQNSPLHFGNGTRLTVT.

This clonotype has a handful of counts. J is TRBJ2-1 and V is TRBV9; D is unresolved. V lost 0 bases and J lost 5, with 9 bases in between. Looked up from germline, CDR1 is SGDLS and CDR2 is YYNGEE. The CDR3 totals 14 residues. The CDR3 sequence is CASSVAQRHNEQFF. The DNA of the CDR3 is TGTGCCAGCAGCGTAGCTCAACGTCACAATGAGCAGTTCTTC.